This is a list of T cell receptor beta chains from one sample in a study of T cells in tuberculosis. Profiled with immunoSEQ multiplex PCR; TCRdb holds only in-frame clones, not every one. This sample has around 30,000 clones, with 92% found just once. Specimen: PBMCs, collected at tuberculosis diagnosis. All receptors derive from an adult with tuberculosis. Each CDR3 is given with its conserved first and last residue. Each record gives: D gene, V gene, J gene, clone size, CDR3 protein, CDR3 DNA. D genes are given only for firm matches. The listing skips clone size in some rows; elsewhere it reads once, few, many or a size class.

D gene: NA; V gene: TRBV18; J gene: TRBJ2-3; clone size: NA; CDR3 protein: CASSPRGSSSTDTQYF; CDR3 DNA: TGTGCCAGCTCACCAAGGGGCAGCTCCAGCACAGATACGCAGTATTTT
D gene: TRBD2; V gene: TRBV5-1; J gene: TRBJ2-7; clone size: NA; CDR3 protein: CASSSLGRELYEQYF; CDR3 DNA: TGCGCCAGCAGCTCCCTGGGGCGGGAGCTCTACGAGCAGTACTTC
D gene: NA; V gene: TRBV19; J gene: TRBJ1-5; clone size: NA; CDR3 protein: CASNADGGGQPQHF; CDR3 DNA: TGTGCCAGTAACGCGGACGGGGGAGGTCAGCCCCAGCATTTT
D gene: NA; V gene: TRBV21-1; J gene: TRBJ2-1; clone size: NA; CDR3 protein: CASRQGKGEQFF; CDR3 DNA: TGTGCCAGCAGACAGGGGAAGGGTGAGCAGTTCTTC
D gene: TRBD2; V gene: TRBV7-3; J gene: TRBJ2-1; clone size: NA; CDR3 protein: CASSRNSGGAYNEQFF; CDR3 DNA: TGTGCCAGCAGCCGAAATAGCGGGGGGGCCTACAATGAGCAGTTCTTC
D gene: TRBD2; V gene: TRBV4-3; J gene: TRBJ2-7; clone size: NA; CDR3 protein: CASSQNILRAGGPYEQYF; CDR3 DNA: TGCGCCAGCAGCCAGAACATCCTCCGAGCGGGGGGGCCCTACGAGCAGTACTTC
D gene: TRBD1; V gene: TRBV9; J gene: TRBJ1-1; clone size: once; CDR3 protein: CASSVADRAESTEAFF; CDR3 DNA: TGTGCCAGCAGCGTAGCAGACAGGGCGGAGAGCACTGAAGCTTTCTTT
D gene: TRBD1; V gene: TRBV7-9; J gene: TRBJ1-5; clone size: NA; CDR3 protein: CASSLRDRVNQPQHF; CDR3 DNA: TGTGCCAGCAGCTTAAGGGACAGGGTTAATCAGCCCCAGCATTTT
D gene: TRBD1; V gene: TRBV25-1; J gene: TRBJ1-1; clone size: NA; CDR3 protein: CASSDTDRATEAFF; CDR3 DNA: TGTGCCAGCAGTGATACGGACAGGGCCACTGAAGCTTTCTTT
D gene: TRBD2; V gene: TRBV7-3; J gene: TRBJ2-1; clone size: once; CDR3 protein: CASSLGLAAYNEQFF; CDR3 DNA: TGTGCCAGCAGCTTAGGGCTAGCGGCCTACAATGAGCAGTTCTTC
D gene: NA; V gene: TRBV5-4; J gene: TRBJ1-3; clone size: NA; CDR3 protein: CASSLRGGNTIYF; CDR3 DNA: TGTGCCAGCAGCTTAAGGGGTGGAAACACCATATATTTT
D gene: NA; V gene: TRBV7-2; J gene: TRBJ2-1; clone size: NA; CDR3 protein: CASSPGIRGEQFF; CDR3 DNA: TGTGCCAGCAGCCCAGGTATTAGGGGAGAGCAGTTCTTC
D gene: NA; V gene: TRBV6-1; J gene: TRBJ1-1; clone size: few; CDR3 protein: CASKPPPGPEAFF; CDR3 DNA: TGTGCCAGCAAACCCCCGCCAGGGCCTGAAGCTTTCTTT
D gene: NA; V gene: TRBV21-1; J gene: TRBJ1-3; clone size: NA; CDR3 protein: CASSTRRSGIGNTIYF; CDR3 DNA: TGTGCCAGCAGCACCCGAAGGTCCGGGATTGGAAACACCATATATTTT
D gene: NA; V gene: TRBV4-2; J gene: TRBJ2-7; clone size: NA; CDR3 protein: CASSQDRGTVYEQYF; CDR3 DNA: TGTGCCAGCAGCCAAGATCGGGGGACAGTCTACGAGCAGTACTTC
D gene: NA; V gene: TRBV19; J gene: TRBJ1-1; clone size: NA; CDR3 protein: CASSLGPRGTEAFF; CDR3 DNA: TGTGCCAGTAGTCTAGGACCGAGGGGGACTGAAGCTTTCTTT
D gene: NA; V gene: TRBV7-9; J gene: TRBJ2-1; clone size: NA; CDR3 protein: CASSLAPSGPYNEQFF; CDR3 DNA: TGTGCCAGCAGCTTAGCGCCGAGCGGACCGTACAATGAGCAGTTCTTC
D gene: NA; V gene: TRBV6-5; J gene: TRBJ2-1; clone size: NA; CDR3 protein: CASSAGLHYNEQFF; CDR3 DNA: TGTGCCAGCAGCGCGGGGCTACACTACAATGAGCAGTTCTTC
D gene: NA; V gene: TRBV7-2; J gene: TRBJ2-7; clone size: NA; CDR3 protein: CASSLFQSEQYF; CDR3 DNA: TGTGCCAGCAGCTTATTCCAGTCCGAGCAGTACTTC
D gene: NA; V gene: TRBV6-5; J gene: TRBJ1-1; clone size: few; CDR3 protein: CASSRQGTEAFF; CDR3 DNA: TGTGCCAGCAGCCGACAAGGCACTGAAGCTTTCTTT
D gene: NA; V gene: TRBV2; J gene: TRBJ1-3; clone size: NA; CDR3 protein: CASMGDYSGNTIYF; CDR3 DNA: TGTGCCAGCATGGGGGACTACTCTGGAAACACCATATATTTT
D gene: TRBD1; V gene: TRBV5-1; J gene: TRBJ2-3; clone size: NA; CDR3 protein: CASSPNGQVTDTQYF; CDR3 DNA: TGCGCCAGCAGCCCGAACGGACAGGTCACAGATACGCAGTATTTT
D gene: TRBD1; V gene: TRBV10-3; J gene: TRBJ1-1; clone size: NA; CDR3 protein: CAISERGTVNTEAFF; CDR3 DNA: TGTGCCATCAGTGAAAGGGGGACAGTTAACACTGAAGCTTTCTTT
D gene: TRBD1; V gene: TRBV28; J gene: TRBJ2-5; clone size: NA; CDR3 protein: CASRPTGGQETQYF; CDR3 DNA: TGTGCCAGCAGACCAACAGGGGGGCAAGAGACCCAGTACTTC
D gene: NA; V gene: TRBV13; J gene: TRBJ2-7; clone size: NA; CDR3 protein: CASSLGRSYEQYF; CDR3 DNA: TGTGCCAGCAGCTTAGGACGGAGCTACGAGCAGTACTTC
D gene: NA; V gene: TRBV7-6; J gene: TRBJ2-1; clone size: NA; CDR3 protein: CASSLGGRGAYNEQFF; CDR3 DNA: TGTGCCAGCAGCTTAGGTGGCAGGGGCGCCTACAATGAGCAGTTCTTC
D gene: TRBD1; V gene: TRBV19; J gene: TRBJ2-7; clone size: NA; CDR3 protein: CASSSAGTVTYEQYF; CDR3 DNA: TGTGCCAGTAGTTCCGCCGGGACAGTAACCTACGAGCAGTACTTC
D gene: TRBD1; V gene: TRBV4-3; J gene: TRBJ1-4; clone size: NA; CDR3 protein: CASSPGQGEAEKLFF; CDR3 DNA: TGCGCCAGCAGCCCGGGACAGGGAGAGGCTGAAAAACTGTTTTTT
D gene: NA; V gene: TRBV19; J gene: TRBJ2-7; clone size: once; CDR3 protein: CASSITGDYEQYF; CDR3 DNA: TGTGCCAGTAGTATAACAGGAGACTACGAGCAGTACTTC
D gene: TRBD1; V gene: TRBV28; J gene: TRBJ2-7; clone size: NA; CDR3 protein: CASSRTGSSYEQYF; CDR3 DNA: TGTGCCAGCAGTCGGACAGGGAGCTCCTACGAGCAGTACTTC
D gene: TRBD1; V gene: TRBV19; J gene: TRBJ1-5; clone size: NA; CDR3 protein: CASSIVGTGYQPQHF; CDR3 DNA: TGTGCCAGTAGTATAGTGGGGACAGGGTATCAGCCCCAGCATTTT
D gene: TRBD2; V gene: TRBV10-1; J gene: TRBJ2-1; clone size: NA; CDR3 protein: CASSESDGGAYNEQFF; CDR3 DNA: TGCGCCAGCAGTGAGTCCGACGGGGGGGCCTACAATGAGCAGTTCTTC
D gene: NA; V gene: TRBV11-2; J gene: TRBJ2-1; clone size: once; CDR3 protein: CASSRDFRNEQFF; CDR3 DNA: TGTGCCAGCAGCCGGGACTTCCGCAATGAGCAGTTCTTC
D gene: NA; V gene: TRBV18; J gene: TRBJ1-2; clone size: NA; CDR3 protein: CASSPPAGTYGYTF; CDR3 DNA: TGTGCCAGCTCACCACCAGCGGGGACCTATGGCTACACCTTC
D gene: TRBD1; V gene: TRBV4-1; J gene: TRBJ2-7; clone size: NA; CDR3 protein: CASSHDRVSYEQYF; CDR3 DNA: TGCGCCAGCAGCCACGACAGGGTTTCCTACGAGCAGTACTTC
D gene: TRBD2; V gene: TRBV9; J gene: TRBJ2-1; clone size: NA; CDR3 protein: CASSASGRGNGEQFF; CDR3 DNA: TGTGCCAGCAGCGCTAGCGGGAGGGGGAACGGTGAGCAGTTCTTC
D gene: NA; V gene: TRBV10-3; J gene: TRBJ2-2; clone size: NA; CDR3 protein: CAISEIPRTGELFF; CDR3 DNA: TGTGCCATCAGTGAAATCCCCCGGACCGGGGAGCTGTTTTTT
D gene: TRBD1; V gene: TRBV18; J gene: TRBJ1-1; clone size: NA; CDR3 protein: CASSPVWDRRTEAFF; CDR3 DNA: TGTGCCAGCTCACCAGTGTGGGACAGGCGCACTGAAGCTTTCTTT
D gene: TRBD1; V gene: TRBV4-1; J gene: TRBJ1-2; clone size: NA; CDR3 protein: CASSQAGTVQNYGYTF; CDR3 DNA: TGCGCCAGCAGCCAAGCCGGGACAGTTCAAAACTATGGCTACACCTTC
D gene: TRBD1; V gene: TRBV30; J gene: TRBJ1-1; clone size: NA; CDR3 protein: CAWGGQGYTEAFF; CDR3 DNA: TGTGCCTGGGGGGGACAGGGGTACACTGAAGCTTTCTTT
D gene: NA; V gene: TRBV5-4; J gene: TRBJ1-2; clone size: NA; CDR3 protein: CASSLLRYYGYTF; CDR3 DNA: TGTGCCAGCAGCTTGCTACGGTATTATGGCTACACCTTC